The T cell receptor beta chain under discussion was sequenced for a study of control samples from healthy donors and cancer patients. The germline CDR1 and CDR2 sequences are SGHNT and YENEEA. Trimming removed 5 bases from V and 6 bases from J, with 10 bases in between. The CDR3 runs 12 residues. TCRdb keeps only in-frame clones here, not all; method: immunoSEQ multiplex PCR. The sample lists about 98,000 clones; about 91% were seen once. The V gene is TRBV11-3, the J gene TRBJ1-1; D remains unclear. This TCR was sampled from a woman between 18 and 29 years old in good health. The source material was blood. The CDR3 loop is CASSPNAAEAFF. The DNA for the CDR3 is TGTGCCAGCAGCCCCAATGCCGCTGAAGCTTTCTTT.